One and the same sample provided the 3 T cell receptor beta chains below, sequenced in a study of T-cell memory formation after mild COVID-19. TCRdb ran MiXCR on the 5' RACE reads and lists one entry per CDR3 protein. The sample includes roughly 600,000 distinct CDR3 sequences, about a sixth seen only once; the top ten take around 12%. Material: PBMCs or a T cell subset sorted from them (not recorded which). Receptor source: an adult woman who had mild COVID-19 (a few samples of this study predate the infection). Cell type and time point are not known.

V and J are TRBV2 and TRBJ1-2; the D is unclear. V shed 0 bases and J shed 1 base, with 6 bases lying between them. CDR1 is SNHLY, CDR2 FYNNEI, per germline. The CDR3 sequence is 14 residues long. The CDR3 is CASSEAGLNYGYTF. The CDR3 nucleotides are TGTGCCAGCAGTGAAGCGGGCCTTAACTATGGCTACACCTTC.

There are a few counts of this clonotype. The chain carries TRBV20-1 and TRBJ2-7; 11 positions agree with TRBD2. The CDR3 runs 17 residues. Trimming removed 0 bases from V and 4 bases from J; junction bases left unmatched: 11. Germline V gene lookup returns CDR1 DFQATT and CDR2 SNEGSKA (reference sequence). The CDR3 protein is CSARDKSRLAGLYEQYF. CDR3 coding DNA: TGCAGTGCTAGAGATAAATCTCGACTAGCGGGACTATACGAGCAGTACTTC.

This clonotype occurred a few times. This rearrangement joins TRBV7-9 to TRBJ2-1; perhaps D is TRBD1 or TRBD2 (5 bases each). The length of the CDR3 is 15 residues. The V end was cut by 5 bases, the J end by 8 bases, with 19 bases between. Germline V gene data show CDR1 as SEHNR and CDR2 as FQNEAQ (reference sequence). The CDR3 loop reads CASSQQDLQGDEQFF. The CDR3 DNA sequence: TGTGCCAGCAGCCAACAAGACCTCCAGGGAGATGAGCAGTTCTTC.